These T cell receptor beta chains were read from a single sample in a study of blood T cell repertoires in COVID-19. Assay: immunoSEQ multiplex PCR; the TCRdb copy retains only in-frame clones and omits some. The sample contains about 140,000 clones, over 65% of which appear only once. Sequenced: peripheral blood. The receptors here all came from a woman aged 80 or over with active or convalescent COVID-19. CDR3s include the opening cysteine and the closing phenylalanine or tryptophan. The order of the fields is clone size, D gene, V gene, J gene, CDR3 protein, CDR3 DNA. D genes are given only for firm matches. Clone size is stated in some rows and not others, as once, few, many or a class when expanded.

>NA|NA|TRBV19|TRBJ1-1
CASSAGTLNTEAFF
TGTGCCAGTAGCGCAGGGACTTTGAACACTGAAGCTTTCTTT
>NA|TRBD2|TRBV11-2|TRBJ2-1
CASSFLAGGSENEQFF
TGTGCCAGCAGCTTTTTAGCGGGGGGGTCGGAAAATGAGCAGTTCTTC
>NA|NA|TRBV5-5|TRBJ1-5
CASSWGQGNQPQHF
TGTGCCAGCAGCTGGGGTCAGGGGAATCAGCCCCAGCATTTT
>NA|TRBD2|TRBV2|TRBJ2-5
CASSQVSGGEKTQYF
TGTGCCAGCAGTCAGGTTAGCGGGGGGGAGAAGACCCAGTACTTC
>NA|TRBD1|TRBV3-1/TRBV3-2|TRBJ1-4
CASSQRTGGKNEKLFF
TGTGCCAGCAGCCAGAGGACAGGGGGAAAGAATGAAAAACTGTTTTTT
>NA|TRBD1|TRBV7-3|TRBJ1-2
CASSLEGDRVEYGYTF
TGTGCCAGCAGCCTCGAGGGGGACAGGGTGGAATATGGCTACACCTTC
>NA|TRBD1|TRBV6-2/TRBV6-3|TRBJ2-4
CASSYAPGQTQLAKNIQYF
TGTGCCAGCAGTTACGCCCCGGGACAGACCCAACTAGCCAAAAACATTCAGTACTTC
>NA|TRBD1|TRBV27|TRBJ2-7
CASSPRRTGHTYEQYF
TGTGCCAGCAGTCCACGCCGGACAGGGCACACCTACGAGCAGTACTTC
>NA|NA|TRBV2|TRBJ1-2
CASSDSRRRDYGYTF
TGTGCCAGCAGTGATTCCAGACGCAGGGACTATGGCTACACCTTC
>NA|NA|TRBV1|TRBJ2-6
CTSSPHRNDGTGPSGANVLTF
TGCACCAGCAGTCCCCACCGGAACGACGGGACAGGACCCTCTGGGGCCAACGTCCTGACTTTC
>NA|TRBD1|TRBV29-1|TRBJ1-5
CSPRTDRGFGQPQHF
TGCAGCCCTAGAACGGACAGGGGATTTGGACAGCCCCAGCATTTT
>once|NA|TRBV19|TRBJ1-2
CASSMGGSWGYTF
TGTGCCAGTAGTATGGGAGGCAGCTGGGGCTACACCTTC
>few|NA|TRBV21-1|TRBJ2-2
CASNVEGYSGTGELFF
TGTGCCAGCAACGTGGAGGGGTATTCTGGAACCGGGGAGCTGTTTTTT
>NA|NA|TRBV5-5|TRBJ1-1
CASSVGEGVSEAFF
TGTGCCAGCAGCGTCGGCGAGGGAGTCTCTGAAGCTTTCTTT
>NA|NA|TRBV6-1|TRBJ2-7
CASSSQSYREQYF
TGTGCCAGCAGTTCCCAATCCTACAGGGAGCAGTACTTC
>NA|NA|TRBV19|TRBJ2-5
CASSSGHTQETQYF
TGTGCCAGTAGTTCGGGACACACCCAAGAGACCCAGTACTTC
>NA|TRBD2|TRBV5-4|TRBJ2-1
CASSFGGLAYNEQFF
TGTGCCAGCAGCTTTGGAGGACTAGCTTACAATGAGCAGTTCTTC
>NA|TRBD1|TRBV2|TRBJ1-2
CASSAGRGWEGYTF
TGTGCCAGCAGTGCGGGCAGGGGGTGGGAAGGCTACACCTTC
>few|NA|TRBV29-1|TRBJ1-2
CSVQAGGGYTF
TGCAGCGTCCAGGCGGGGGGTGGCTACACCTTC
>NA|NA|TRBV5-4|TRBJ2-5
CASSLGSFQETQYF
TGTGCCAGCAGCTTAGGGAGCTTTCAAGAGACCCAGTACTTC
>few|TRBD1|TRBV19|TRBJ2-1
CASRDRVGSSYNEQFF
TGTGCCAGTAGGGACAGGGTAGGGAGCTCCTACAATGAGCAGTTCTTC
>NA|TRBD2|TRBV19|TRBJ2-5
CASSIDLVGGETQYF
TGTGCCAGTAGTATAGATCTGGTGGGAGGGGAGACCCAGTACTTC